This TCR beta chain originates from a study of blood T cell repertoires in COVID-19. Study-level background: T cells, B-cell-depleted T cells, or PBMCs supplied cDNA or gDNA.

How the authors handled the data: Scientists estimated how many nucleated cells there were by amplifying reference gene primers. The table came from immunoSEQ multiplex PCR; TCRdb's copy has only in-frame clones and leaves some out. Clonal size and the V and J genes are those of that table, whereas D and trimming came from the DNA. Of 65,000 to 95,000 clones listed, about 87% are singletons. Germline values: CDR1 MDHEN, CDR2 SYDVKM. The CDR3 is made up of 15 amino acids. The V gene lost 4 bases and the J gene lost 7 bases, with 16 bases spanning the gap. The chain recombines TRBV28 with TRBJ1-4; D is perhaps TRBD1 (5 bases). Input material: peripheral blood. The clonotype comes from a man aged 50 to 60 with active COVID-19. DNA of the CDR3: TGTGCCAGCAGTTCCCCAGGGTCTACGGGTGAAAAACTGTTTTTT. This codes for CASSSPGSTGEKLFF.